Listed here are 14 T cell receptor beta chains from one sample, sequenced in a study of blood T cell repertoires in COVID-19. This table comes from immunoSEQ multiplex PCR, and its TCRdb copy is limited to in-frame clones, with some not included. This sample yields under 40,000 clones, of which around 84% are seen a single time; about 14% belongs to the top ten. Input material: peripheral blood. These receptors were taken from a man aged 50 to 59 with active or convalescent COVID-19.

The chain employs TRBV3-1 (or the pseudogene TRBV3-2) and TRBJ1-3, with a possible D match to TRBD1 (5 bases). This CDR3 contains 16 residues. Trimming cost V 1 base and J 2 bases, with 12 bases left between them. Germline values: CDR1 LGHDT, CDR2 YNNKEL (reference sequence). The CDR3 protein is CASSQVRGRAGNTIYF. For the CDR3, the DNA is TGTGCCAGCAGCCAAGTAAGGGGTCGGGCTGGAAACACCATATATTTT.

The chain couples TRBV19 to TRBJ2-1, with 7 bases matching TRBD2. This CDR3 has 18 residues. From germline, CDR1 is LNHDA and CDR2 SQIVND (reference sequence). Trimming took 7 bases from V and 4 from J; bases not matched to a gene: 19. DNA for the CDR3: TGTGCCAGTATCGGTCCTGGACTAGTCCCACCCCCATACAATGAGCAGTTCTTC. Its protein is CASIGPGLVPPPYNEQFF. Supplemented by reference TRBV19 and TRBJ2-1, the full variable domain reads DGGITQSPKYLFRKEGQNVTLSCEQNLNHDAMYWYRQDPGQGLRLIYYSQIVNDFQKGDIAEGYSVSREKKESFPLTVTSAQKNPTAFYLCASIGPGLVPPPYNEQFFGPGTRLTVL.

The V call is TRBV6-6, the J call TRBJ2-7; TRBD1 agrees at 10 bases. Germline CDR1 reads MNHNY; CDR2 reads SVGAGI (reference sequence). The CDR3 sequence is 16 residues long. V trimming: 5 bases; J trimming: 2 bases; junction bases outside the gene matches: 9. Here the CDR3 DNA reads TGTGCCAGCAGTAAAGGAGGACAGGGGGGGACCTACGAGCAGTACTTC. As protein: CASSKGGQGGTYEQYF.

The V gene is TRBV19, the J gene TRBJ2-4; 9 nucleotides line up with TRBD1. Germline lookup yields CDR1 LNHDA and CDR2 SQIVND (reference sequence). After removal of 5 bases from V and 8 bases from J, the junction contained 7 bases not matched to a gene. This CDR3 is 14 amino acids long. The CDR3 DNA sequence: TGTGCCAGTAGTGAGGACAGGGGAGGAGACATTCAGTACTTC. Translation: CASSEDRGGDIQYF. The full variable domain, with the rest looked up from reference TRBV19 and TRBJ2-4, is DGGITQSPKYLFRKEGQNVTLSCEQNLNHDAMYWYRQDPGQGLRLIYYSQIVNDFQKGDIAEGYSVSREKKESFPLTVTSAQKNPTAFYLCASSEDRGGDIQYFGAGTRLSVL.

This clone has only a few counts. The chain joins TRBV19 to TRBJ2-2; the D gene is possibly TRBD2 (6 bases). V was cut by 7 bases and J by 4 bases, with 16 bases left in between. The CDR3 consists of 15 residues. Per germline, CDR1 LNHDA and CDR2 SQIVND (reference sequence). The DNA of the CDR3 is TGTGCCAGTACGGGGCGGGGCCTCGGCACCGGGGAGCTGTTTTTT. This sequence encodes CASTGRGLGTGELFF.

The chain uses TRBV5-4 and TRBJ1-2, with 8 bases lining up with TRBD1. V trimming: 1 base; J trimming: 7 bases; junction bases outside the gene matches: 3. CDR1 and CDR2 from the germline V gene are SGHNT and YYREEE (reference sequence). The CDR3 runs 13 residues. The CDR3 reads CASSLWQGAGYTF. The CDR3 region has the DNA TGTGCCAGCAGCTTGTGGCAGGGGGCTGGCTACACCTTC.

The rearrangement uses TRBV27 and TRBJ2-1; D is unclear. The V end was cut by 2 bases, the J end by 2 bases, with 4 bases between. This CDR3 has 13 residues. In germline, CDR1 is MNHEY, CDR2 SMNVEV (reference sequence). CDR3 bases: TGTGCCAGCAGTTTAATAGCCTACAATGAGCAGTTCTTC. Protein sequence: CASSLIAYNEQFF.

The chain has TRBV7-6 and TRBJ2-2; a weak D match, TRBD1 (6 bases). Trimming stripped 5 bases from V and 1 base from J, with 14 bases between. The CDR3 runs to 16 residues. CDR1 and CDR2 (germline): SGHVS, FNYEAQ. DNA for the CDR3: TGTGCCAGCAGCACAACAGGGTACAGGAACACCGGGGAGCTGTTTTTT. Translation gives CASSTTGYRNTGELFF.

The chain links TRBV5-6 to TRBJ1-1; TRBD1 aligns across 8 bases. Unmatched junction bases numbered 5, after V lost 0 bases and J lost 7 bases. This CDR3 has 14 residues. CDR1 SGHDT and CDR2 YYEEEE come from the germline V gene. The CDR3 region has the DNA TGTGCCAGCAGCTTGGGCAGGGGGCGCCTTGAAGCTTTCTTT. As protein: CASSLGRGRLEAFF.

DNA of the CDR3: TGTGCCAGCAGCCTCCAGGGGGGAACCTACGAGCAGTACTTC. Translation: CASSLQGGTYEQYF. The rearrangement joins TRBV5-5 to TRBJ2-7; perhaps TRBD1 as D (7 bases). Germline loops: CDR1 SGHKS, CDR2 YYEKEE (reference sequence). V was clipped by 4 bases and J by 2 bases, with 13 bases between them. CDR3 length equals 14 residues. Supplemented by reference TRBV5-5 and TRBJ2-7, the full variable domain reads DAGVTQSPTHLIKTRGQQVTLRCSPISGHKSVSWYQQVLGQGPQFIFQYYEKEERGRGNFPDRFSARQFPNYSSELNVNALLLGDSALYLCASSLQGGTYEQYFGPGTRLTVT.

The chain joins TRBV28 to TRBJ2-2; TRBD2 aligns across 14 bases. CDR1 is MDHEN, CDR2 SYDVKM, per germline. V shed 2 bases and J 3 bases; nucleotides not matched to a gene: 2. CDR3 length: 17 residues. CDR3: CASSLGLAGGYTGELFF. The CDR3 region has the DNA TGTGCCAGCAGTTTAGGACTAGCGGGGGGATACACCGGGGAGCTGTTTTTT.

This clone was seen a handful of times. The chain has TRBV7-2 and TRBJ1-6, with TRBD1 identical over 9 bases. In germline, CDR1 is SGHTA, CDR2 FQGNSA. The CDR3 is made up of 18 amino acids. Trimming took 4 bases from V and 3 from J; bases not matched to a gene: 10. CDR3 bases: TGTGCCAGCAGCTCCTGGACAGGGGTCATATACTATAATTCACCCCTCCACTTT. This gives the protein CASSSWTGVIYYNSPLHF.

The chain couples TRBV30 to TRBJ1-5; D perhaps matches TRBD1 (5 bases). V gave up 2 bases and J gave up 4 bases, with 9 bases separating them. Germline assignment: CDR1 GTSNPN and CDR2 SVGIG (reference sequence). CDR3 size: 13 residues. The CDR3, as DNA: TGTGCCTGGAGTCAACAGGTTAATCAGCCCCAGCATTTT. Amino acid sequence: CAWSQQVNQPQHF.

The rearrangement links TRBV5-5 to TRBJ2-1; 14 bases line up with TRBD2. V gave up 0 bases and J gave up 1 base; unmatched junction bases: 6. The CDR3 loop spans 19 amino acids. Germline CDR1 SGHKS, CDR2 YYEKEE (reference sequence). The DNA for the CDR3 is TGTGCCAGCAGCTTGGGACTAGCGGGGGGGCAAATATCCTACAATGAGCAGTTCTTC. Translation: CASSLGLAGGQISYNEQFF.